This entry features one T cell receptor beta chain sequence. This clonotype has a handful of counts. What antigen it recognizes has not been identified. Within one base of it there is no much larger clone, and no base qualities were kept. These reads were obtained on an Illumina HiSeq 2500. Quantitative 5'-RACE with molecular barcodes was used to prepare TCR beta libraries. The authors' analysis ran thus. Disease-linked TCR variants were identified with a new computational method built on a probabilistic model of VDJ rearrangement. The raw public data were reprocessed by TCRdb itself: fastp quality trimming at Q25, MiXCR clonotype calling, in-frame beta chains only. Rows are unified per CDR3 protein, each entry keeping the most common DNA and genes. TCRdb, not the authors, supplied the V and J calls. The sample table lists 250,000 or so distinct CDR3 sequences, 15% to 20% of them with a count of one. The ten largest clones add up to about a third of the sample.

The source of the sample is a study of CD8 T cells in ankylosing spondylitis (dated by TCRdb to about 2017). Regarding the complete study: The study set out to find disease-linked TCR variants by profiling T cell receptor beta repertoires in ankylosing spondylitis patients and healthy donors. The whole study cohort included over a hundred healthy donors and over 20 ankylosing spondylitis patients. Peripheral blood was sampled, and synovial fluid was also collected from ankylosing spondylitis patients.

The CDR3 runs 13 residues from the cysteine to the phenylalanine. The read is trimmed to its CDR3 DNA, 39 bases read in frame from base 1. Via the germline V gene (reference sequence), CDR1 is MNHNY and CDR2 SVGAGI. V is clipped by 6 bases and J by 6 bases, and the sequence between their germline boundaries is 13 bases long. Overall results and qualifications from the work: According to the report, matched synovial fluid samples from ankylosing spondylitis patients were significantly enriched for the disease-linked clones. Blood from ankylosing spondylitis patients appeared to be characterized by a TCR beta motif made up of several highly homologous amino acid variants. The disease-linked clones had a CD8+ phenotype and were found at relatively low frequencies in peripheral blood. Some of the motif variants had been reported before in the synovial fluid and blood of reactive arthritis patients, a finding that suggests common disease-initiation mechanisms.

The rearrangement combines TRBV6-6 with TRBJ2-3; too little of a D gene remains to name it. Sequences were obtained from blood, either unsorted or a sorted T cell fraction (not recorded which). The sequence was obtained from a male donor with ankylosing spondylitis or in good health (not recorded which). The bases read TGTGCCAGCAGCTCCGAGAGCGTTGATACGCAGTATTTT. Translated, this gives CASSSESVDTQYF.